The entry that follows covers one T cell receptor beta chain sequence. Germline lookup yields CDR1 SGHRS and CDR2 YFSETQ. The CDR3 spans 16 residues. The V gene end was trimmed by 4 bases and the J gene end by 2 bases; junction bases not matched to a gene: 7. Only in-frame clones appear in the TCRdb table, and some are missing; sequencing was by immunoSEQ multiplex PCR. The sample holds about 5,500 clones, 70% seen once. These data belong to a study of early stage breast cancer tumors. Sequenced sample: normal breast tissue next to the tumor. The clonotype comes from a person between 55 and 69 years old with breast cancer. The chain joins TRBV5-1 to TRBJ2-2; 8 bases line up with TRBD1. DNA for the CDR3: TGCGCCAGCAGCAAGGACAGGGTTGGCAACACCGGGGAGCTGTTTTTT. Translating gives CASSKDRVGNTGELFF.